This T cell receptor beta chain is drawn from a study of T-cell reconstitution after alpha-beta-depleted transplantation in children (dated by TCRdb to between 2015 and 2016). With respect to the entire study: The study quantitatively tracked T-cell immune reconstitution after TCRalphabeta/CD19-depleted allogeneic hematopoietic cell transplantation in children using TCR repertoire profiling.

Only a few counts were recorded for this clonotype. Its antigen remains unidentified. Base-call qualities are not available, and no considerably larger clone is one nucleotide away. The CDR3 runs 14 residues from the cysteine to the phenylalanine. Just CDR3 DNA is preserved here, 42 bases in frame from base 1. The trim is 0 bases for V and 7 bases for J, with a gap of 12 bases between the germline ends. Library preparation was by PCR. Instrument used: Illumina HiSeq 2500. To normalize quantification of the TCRbeta repertoire, the TCR libraries were built with molecular barcoding that relied on unique molecular identifiers. TCRdb reran the public reads through fastp at Q25 and MiXCR, keeping productive beta chains. Identical CDR3 protein sequences are pooled into one entry, listed with their most common genes and DNA. The sample table records 200,000 to 250,000 distinct CDR3 sequences; approximately 9% of these occur just once. The ten largest clones represent less than 8% of the sample.

This sequence was found in a human donor who donated a stem cell graft to a child with acute lymphoblastic leukemia. The chain employs TRBV12-3 or TRBV12-4 and TRBJ1-1; the D gene cannot be named for sure. The source was PBMCs from the stem cell graft donor, collected from the stem cell graft. This receptor carries the CDR3 CASSLAVRKGEAFF. The DNA reads TGTGCCAGCAGTTTAGCTGTCCGGAAAGGTGAAGCTTTCTTT.